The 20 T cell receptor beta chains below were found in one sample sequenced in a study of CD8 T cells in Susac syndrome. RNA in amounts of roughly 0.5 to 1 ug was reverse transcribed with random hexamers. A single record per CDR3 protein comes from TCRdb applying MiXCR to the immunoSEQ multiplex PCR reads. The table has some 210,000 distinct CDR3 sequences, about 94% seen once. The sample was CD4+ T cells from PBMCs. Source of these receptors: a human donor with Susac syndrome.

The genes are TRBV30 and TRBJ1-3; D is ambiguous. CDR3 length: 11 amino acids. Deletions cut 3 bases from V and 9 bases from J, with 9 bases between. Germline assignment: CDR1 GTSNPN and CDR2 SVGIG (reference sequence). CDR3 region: CAWREVATIYF. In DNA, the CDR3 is TGTGCCTGGAGGGAGGTAGCCACCATATATTTT.

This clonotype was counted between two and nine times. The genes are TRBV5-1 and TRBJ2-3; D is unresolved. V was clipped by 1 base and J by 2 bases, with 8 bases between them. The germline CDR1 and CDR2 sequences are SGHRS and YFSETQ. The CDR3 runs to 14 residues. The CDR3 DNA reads TGCGCCAGCAGCTTGATACCCTCCACAGATACGCAGTATTTT. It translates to CASSLIPSTDTQYF.

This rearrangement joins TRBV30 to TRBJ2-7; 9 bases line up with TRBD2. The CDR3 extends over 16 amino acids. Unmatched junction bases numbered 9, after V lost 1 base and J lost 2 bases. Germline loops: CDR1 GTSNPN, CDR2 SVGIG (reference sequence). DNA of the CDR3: TGTGCCTGGAGTGCCCCCGCTAGCGGGGAAACCTACGAGCAGTACTTC. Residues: CAWSAPASGETYEQYF.

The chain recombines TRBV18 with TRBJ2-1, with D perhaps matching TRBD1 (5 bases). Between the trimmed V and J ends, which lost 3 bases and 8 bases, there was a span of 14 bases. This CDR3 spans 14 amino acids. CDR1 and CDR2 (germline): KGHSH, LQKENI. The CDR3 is CASSPGQVVHEQFF. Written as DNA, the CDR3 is TGTGCCAGCTCACCGGGGCAGGTCGTCCATGAGCAGTTCTTC. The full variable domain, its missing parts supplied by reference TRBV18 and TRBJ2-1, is NAGVMQNPRHLVRRRGQEARLRCSPMKGHSHVYWYRQLPEEGLKFMVYLQKENIIDESGMPKERFSAEFPKEGPSILRIQQVVRGDSAAYFCASSPGQVVHEQFFGPGTRLTVL.

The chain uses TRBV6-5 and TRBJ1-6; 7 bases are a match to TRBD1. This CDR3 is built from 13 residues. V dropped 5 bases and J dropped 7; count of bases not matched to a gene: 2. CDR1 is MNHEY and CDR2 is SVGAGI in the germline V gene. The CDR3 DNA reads TGTGCCAGCAGTGACAGGGCCAATTCACCCCTCCACTTT. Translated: CASSDRANSPLHF.

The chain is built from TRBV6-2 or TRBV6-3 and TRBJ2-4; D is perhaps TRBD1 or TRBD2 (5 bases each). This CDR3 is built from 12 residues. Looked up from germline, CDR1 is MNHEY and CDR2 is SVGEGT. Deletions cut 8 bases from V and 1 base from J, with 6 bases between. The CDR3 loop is CASEGAKNIQYF. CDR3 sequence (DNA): TGTGCCAGCGAGGGGGCCAAAAACATTCAGTACTTC.

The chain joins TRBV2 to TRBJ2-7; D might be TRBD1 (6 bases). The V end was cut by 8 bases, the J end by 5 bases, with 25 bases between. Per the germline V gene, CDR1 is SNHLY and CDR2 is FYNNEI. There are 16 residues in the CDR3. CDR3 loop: CASGVQGMRVVNEQYF. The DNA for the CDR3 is TGTGCCAGCGGAGTCCAGGGGATGCGTGTGGTGAACGAGCAGTACTTC. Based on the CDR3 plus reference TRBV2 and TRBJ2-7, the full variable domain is EPEVTQTPSHQVTQMGQEVILRCVPISNHLYFYWYRQILGQKVEFLVSFYNNEISEKSEIFDDQFSVERPDGSNFTLKIRSTKLEDSAMYFCASGVQGMRVVNEQYFGPGTRLTVT.

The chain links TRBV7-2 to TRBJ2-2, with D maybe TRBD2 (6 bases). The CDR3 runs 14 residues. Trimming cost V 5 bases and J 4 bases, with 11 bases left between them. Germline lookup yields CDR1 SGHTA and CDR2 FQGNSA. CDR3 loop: CASSARLVTGELFF. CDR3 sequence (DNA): TGTGCCAGCAGCGCAAGACTAGTCACCGGGGAGCTGTTTTTT.

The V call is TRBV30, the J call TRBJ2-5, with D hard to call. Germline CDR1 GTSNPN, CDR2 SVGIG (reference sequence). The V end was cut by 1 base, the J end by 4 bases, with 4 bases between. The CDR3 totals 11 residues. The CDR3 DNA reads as TGTGCCTGGAGTGAGAGAGAGACCCAGTACTTC. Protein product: CAWSERETQYF.

The CDR3 DNA follows: TGTGCCAGCAGCTTGGAAGGGACAGGGGCCTACGAGCAGTACTTC. Protein product: CASSLEGTGAYEQYF. The chain couples TRBV5-4 to TRBJ2-7; 10 bases line up with TRBD1. Trimming took 0 bases from V and 2 from J; bases not matched to a gene: 2. This CDR3 has 15 amino acids. Per germline, CDR1 SGHNT and CDR2 YYREEE (reference sequence).

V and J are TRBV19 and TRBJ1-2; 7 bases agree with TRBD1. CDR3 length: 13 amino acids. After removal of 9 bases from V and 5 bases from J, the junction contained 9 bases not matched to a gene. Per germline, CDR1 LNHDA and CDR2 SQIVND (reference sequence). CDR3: CASNSEQGYGYTF. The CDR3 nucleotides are TGTGCCAGCAATTCTGAACAGGGGTATGGCTACACCTTC.

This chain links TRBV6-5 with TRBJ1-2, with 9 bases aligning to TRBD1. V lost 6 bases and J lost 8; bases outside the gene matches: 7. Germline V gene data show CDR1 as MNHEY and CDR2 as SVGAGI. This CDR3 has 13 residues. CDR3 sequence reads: CASRSDRGGGYTF. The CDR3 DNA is TGTGCCAGCAGATCTGACAGGGGGGGAGGCTACACCTTC.

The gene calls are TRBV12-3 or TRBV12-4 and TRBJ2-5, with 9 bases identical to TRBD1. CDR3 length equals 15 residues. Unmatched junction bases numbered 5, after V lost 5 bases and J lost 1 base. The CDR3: CASSGQGQTQETQYF. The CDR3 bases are TGTGCCAGCAGTGGACAGGGGCAGACCCAAGAGACCCAGTACTTC.

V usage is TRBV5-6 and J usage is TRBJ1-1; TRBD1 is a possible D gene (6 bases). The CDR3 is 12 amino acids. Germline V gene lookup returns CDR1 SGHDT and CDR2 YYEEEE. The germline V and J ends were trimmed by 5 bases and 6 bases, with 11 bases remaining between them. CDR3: CASSRDRSEAFF. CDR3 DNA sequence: TGTGCCAGCAGTCGTGACAGGTCTGAAGCTTTCTTT. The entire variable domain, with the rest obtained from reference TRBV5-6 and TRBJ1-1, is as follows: DAGVTQSPTHLIKTRGQQVTLRCSPKSGHDTVSWYQQALGQGPQFIFQYYEEEERQRGNFPDRFSGHQFPNYSSELNVNALLLGDSALYLCASSRDRSEAFFGQGTRLTVV.

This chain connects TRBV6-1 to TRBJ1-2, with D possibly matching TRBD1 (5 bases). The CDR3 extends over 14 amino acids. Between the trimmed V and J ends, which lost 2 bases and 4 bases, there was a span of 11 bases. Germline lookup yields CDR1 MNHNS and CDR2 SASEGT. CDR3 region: CASSESGRVYGYTF. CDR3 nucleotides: TGTGCCAGCAGTGAATCGGGACGGGTCTATGGCTACACCTTC.

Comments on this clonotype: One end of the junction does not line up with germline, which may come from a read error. The CDR3 DNA sequence: TGTGCCAGCAGTGAATGGGCGGGTTCCACGGAGACAGAGCACTTCTTC. It translates to CASSEWAGSTETEHFF. The rearrangement joins TRBV25-1 to TRBJ2-1; D is possibly TRBD1 or TRBD2 (5 bases each). Germline loops: CDR1 MGHDK, CDR2 SYGVNS. This CDR3 contains 16 residues.

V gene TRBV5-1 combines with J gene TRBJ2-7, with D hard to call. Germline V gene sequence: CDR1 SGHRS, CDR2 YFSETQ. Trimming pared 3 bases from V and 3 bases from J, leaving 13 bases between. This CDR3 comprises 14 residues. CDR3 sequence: CASSSGRVLYEQYF. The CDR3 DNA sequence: TGCGCCAGCAGCTCTGGACGGGTGCTCTACGAGCAGTACTTC. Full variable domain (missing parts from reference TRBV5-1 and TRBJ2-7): KAGVTQTPRYLIKTRGQQVTLSCSPISGHRSVSWYQQTPGQGLQFLFEYFSETQRNKGNFPGRFSGRQFSNSRSEMNVSTLELGDSALYLCASSSGRVLYEQYFGPGTRLTVT.

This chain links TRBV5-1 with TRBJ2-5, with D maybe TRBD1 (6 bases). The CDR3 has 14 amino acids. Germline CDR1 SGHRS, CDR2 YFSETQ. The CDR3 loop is CAKRSRGKQETQYF. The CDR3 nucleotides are TGCGCTAAACGAAGTAGGGGGAAACAAGAGACCCAGTACTTC.

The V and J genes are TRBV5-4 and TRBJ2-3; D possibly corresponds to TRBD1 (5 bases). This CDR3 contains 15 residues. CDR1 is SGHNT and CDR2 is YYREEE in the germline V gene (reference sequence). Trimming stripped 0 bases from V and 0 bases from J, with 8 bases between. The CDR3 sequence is CASSLVGASTDTQYF. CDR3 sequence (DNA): TGTGCCAGCAGCTTGGTAGGGGCTAGCACAGATACGCAGTATTTT.

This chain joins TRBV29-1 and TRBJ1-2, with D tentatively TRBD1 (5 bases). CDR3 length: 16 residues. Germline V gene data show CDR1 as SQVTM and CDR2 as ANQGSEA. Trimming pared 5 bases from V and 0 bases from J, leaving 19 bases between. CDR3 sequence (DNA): TGCAGCGTTCAACGGCGGGGGGACGGGGCTAACTATGGCTACACCTTC. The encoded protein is CSVQRRGDGANYGYTF.